This T cell receptor (beta chain) was observed in a study of blood T cell repertoires in COVID-19. Study in general: Spain, Italy and the United States supplied samples that represented acute and convalescent COVID-19.

V dropped 2 bases and J dropped 3; count of bases not matched to a gene: 1. The CDR3 runs to 14 residues. From germline, CDR1 is SGHVS and CDR2 FQNEAQ. As originally analysed: Amplification of reference gene primers was used by the study to estimate nucleated cell counts. TCRdb's table, derived via immunoSEQ multiplex PCR, lists solely in-frame clones and lacks some. That table is the source of V, J and clone size, and D and trimming were worked out from the DNA. Here the sample spans fewer than 300,000 clones, 85% to 90% being singletons. The chain employs TRBV7-8 and TRBJ1-3, with 7 bases aligning to TRBD1. The sequencing sample was made of peripheral blood. The receptor was derived from a man aged 25 to 45 with acute or convalescent COVID-19. The CDR3 here is CASSLSGGGNTIYF. The CDR3 region has the DNA TGTGCCAGCAGCTTATCAGGGGGTGGAAACACCATATATTTT.